The T cell receptor beta chain under discussion was sequenced for a study of shared clonotypes between healthy human individuals. Notes on the study in general: The study's rarefaction showed incomplete sorted-subset sequencing despite large depth.

The repertoire was sequenced with immunoSEQ multiplex PCR; TCRdb's copy has only in-frame clones and lacks some. The table has approximately 720,000 clones, about two thirds seen once. This clone was observed at least ten times. Antigen unknown. Germline CDR1 is MGHRA and CDR2 is YSYEKL. The CDR3 consists of 16 residues. V dropped 0 bases and J dropped 4; count of bases not matched to a gene: 4. The sequencing input was memory CD4+ T cells sorted from blood. Stated subset: CD45RA-negative fraction. The chain employs TRBV4-1 and TRBJ2-1; 9 bases agree with TRBD2. This sequence was found in a woman in her 30s in good health. Here the CDR3 DNA reads TGCGCCAGCAGCCAAGACCGGACTAGCGTTTACAATGAGCAGTTCTTC. Its protein product is CASSQDRTSVYNEQFF.